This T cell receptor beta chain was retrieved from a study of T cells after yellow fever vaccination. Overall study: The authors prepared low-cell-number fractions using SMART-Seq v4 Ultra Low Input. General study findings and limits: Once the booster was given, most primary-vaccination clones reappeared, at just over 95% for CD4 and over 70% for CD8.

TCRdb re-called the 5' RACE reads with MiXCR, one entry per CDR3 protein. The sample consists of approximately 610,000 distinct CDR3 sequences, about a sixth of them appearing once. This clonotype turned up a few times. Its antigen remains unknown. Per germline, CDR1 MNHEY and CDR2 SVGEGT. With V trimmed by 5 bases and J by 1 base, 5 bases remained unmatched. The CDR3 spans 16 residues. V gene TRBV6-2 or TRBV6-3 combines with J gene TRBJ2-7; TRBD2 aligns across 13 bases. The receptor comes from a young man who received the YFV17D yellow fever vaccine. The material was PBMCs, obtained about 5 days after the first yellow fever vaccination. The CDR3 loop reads CASSQGTSGVSYEQYF. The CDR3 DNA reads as TGTGCCAGCAGTCAAGGGACTAGCGGGGTGTCCTACGAGCAGTACTTC.